This T cell receptor (beta chain) was retrieved from a study of blood T cell repertoires in COVID-19. As handled by the study authors: Estimated nucleated cell counts came from reference gene primer amplification. Measured with immunoSEQ multiplex PCR; TCRdb has only the in-frame clones, and not every one. The V and J calls and clone size are taken from that table; D and trimming were inferred from the DNA. The data contain around 300,000 clones, less than 85% of them singletons. Participants came from 20 to 25 US areas, aged roughly 18 to 95 years. Membership in each cohort depended on participant-reported clinical history. Cohort 3 recovered donors had two negative PCRs, clearance, or symptom resolution. The CDR3 is 14 residues long. V was trimmed by 4 bases and J by 6 bases, leaving 10 bases between them. Germline V gene sequence: CDR1 SGHDN, CDR2 FVKESK.

The receptor comes from a woman aged 50 to 60 who had recovered from COVID-19. This chain connects TRBV14 to TRBJ1-6; D is unresolved. Sequencing used PBMCs or T cells enriched from blood (not recorded which). The CDR3, as DNA: TGTGCCAGCAGCCTAGGAGCAGTTAATTCACCCCTCCACTTT. Amino acid sequence: CASSLGAVNSPLHF.